The sample holds a few counts of the clone carrying this T cell receptor beta chain. Its antigen is as yet unknown. The ends lost 5 bases at V and 7 bases at J; junction bases unmatched: 11. The CDR3 is 15 amino acids. Germline V gene lookup returns CDR1 SGHVS and CDR2 FQNEAQ. This entry belongs to a study of T-cell memory formation after mild COVID-19. Study background: TCR clusters were mostly donor specific. Study results and limitations: Day 15 to 85 contracting clones showed balanced CD4/CD8; later expanders leaned CD4+.

TCRdb itself ran the 5' RACE reads through MiXCR, one entry per CDR3 protein. In the table there are roughly 240,000 distinct CDR3 sequences, 15% to 20% of which are singletons. J is TRBJ1-3 and V is TRBV7-8; 7 positions match TRBD1. The clonotype comes from a man between 18 and 35 years old who had mild COVID-19 (a few samples of this study predate the infection). Cell type and time point are not known. The material sequenced was PBMCs or a T cell subset sorted from them (not recorded which). CDR3 sequence: CASSAKTGQTNTIYF. The CDR3 region has the DNA TGTGCCAGCAGCGCTAAGACGGGACAGACGAACACCATATATTTT.